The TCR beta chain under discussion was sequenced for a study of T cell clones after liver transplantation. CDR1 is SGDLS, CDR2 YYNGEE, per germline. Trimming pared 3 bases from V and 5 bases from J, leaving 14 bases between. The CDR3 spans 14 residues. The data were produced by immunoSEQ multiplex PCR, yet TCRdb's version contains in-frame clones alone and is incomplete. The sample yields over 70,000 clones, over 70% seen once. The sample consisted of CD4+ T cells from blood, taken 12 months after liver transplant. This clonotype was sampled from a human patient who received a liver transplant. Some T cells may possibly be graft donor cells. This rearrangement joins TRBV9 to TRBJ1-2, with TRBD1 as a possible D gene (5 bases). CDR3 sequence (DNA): TGTGCCAGCAGCGCGACCTCGGGACTGTATGGCTACACCTTC. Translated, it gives CASSATSGLYGYTF. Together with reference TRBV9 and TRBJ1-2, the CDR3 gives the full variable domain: DSGVTQTPKHLITATGQRVTLRCSPRSGDLSVYWYQQSLDQGLQFLIQYYNGEERAKGNILERFSAQQFPDLHSELNLSSLELGDSALYFCASSATSGLYGYTFGSGTRLTVV.